The next 5 T cell receptor beta chains were all read from a single sample in a study of CD8 T cells in ankylosing spondylitis. Findings and limits, study-wide: Eight highly homologous variants made up a TCR beta motif, and this motif appeared characteristic of ankylosing spondylitis blood.

Which antigens these TCRs recognize remains unknown. TCRdb fed the 5' RACE reads into MiXCR, producing one record per CDR3 protein. The table shows under 950,000 distinct CDR3 sequences, with around 17% occurring only once. Sample: blood, either unsorted or a sorted T cell fraction (not recorded which). The source is a male donor with ankylosing spondylitis.

This sequence joins TRBV7-6 and TRBJ2-5, with 14 bases aligning to TRBD2. V lost 5 bases to trimming and J lost 5 bases; unmatched junction nucleotides: 7. The germline gives CDR1 SGHVS, CDR2 FNYEAQ. The CDR3 spans 16 residues. The CDR3 spells CASSQRTSGGRETQYF. In nucleotides, the CDR3 is TGTGCCAGCAGCCAGAGGACTAGCGGGGGGAGGGAGACCCAGTACTTC.

This sequence joins TRBV20-1 and TRBJ2-5; perhaps TRBD1 as D (6 bases). This CDR3 contains 17 residues. The ends were cut back, 0 bases at V and 5 bases at J, with 22 bases in the middle. Germline V gene sequence: CDR1 DFQATT, CDR2 SNEGSKA (reference sequence). The CDR3 is CSARDSLGGDLVETQYF. CDR3 sequence (DNA): TGCAGTGCTAGAGATTCACTAGGGGGAGATTTGGTCGAGACCCAGTACTTC.

The chain is built from TRBV20-1 and TRBJ2-6, with 9 bases identical to TRBD1. The CDR3 is 18 amino acids. Trimming removed 1 base from V and 4 bases from J; junction bases left unmatched: 11. Germline V gene data show CDR1 as DFQATT and CDR2 as SNEGSKA (reference sequence). The CDR3 is CSARARTGVSAGANVLTF. CDR3 DNA: TGCAGTGCTAGAGCGAGGACAGGGGTTTCGGCGGGGGCCAACGTCCTGACTTTC.

There are a few counts of this clonotype. This rearrangement joins TRBV4-1 to TRBJ2-7; D is unclear. Trimming removed 4 bases at V and 0 bases at J, with 10 bases between. CDR3 length: 14 amino acids. Germline lookup yields CDR1 MGHRA and CDR2 YSYEKL. CDR3 in amino acids: CASSPGADSYEQYF. CDR3 DNA: TGCGCCAGCAGCCCCGGCGCTGACTCCTACGAGCAGTACTTC.

This chain joins TRBV12-3 or TRBV12-4 and TRBJ2-2; a weak D match, TRBD2 (5 bases). Deletions cut 2 bases from V and 1 base from J, with 20 bases between. The CDR3 consists of 19 residues. The CDR3 sequence: CASSLSYTYREVNTGELFF. In DNA form, the CDR3 reads TGTGCCAGCAGTTTAAGTTATACGTATCGGGAAGTGAACACCGGGGAGCTGTTTTTT.